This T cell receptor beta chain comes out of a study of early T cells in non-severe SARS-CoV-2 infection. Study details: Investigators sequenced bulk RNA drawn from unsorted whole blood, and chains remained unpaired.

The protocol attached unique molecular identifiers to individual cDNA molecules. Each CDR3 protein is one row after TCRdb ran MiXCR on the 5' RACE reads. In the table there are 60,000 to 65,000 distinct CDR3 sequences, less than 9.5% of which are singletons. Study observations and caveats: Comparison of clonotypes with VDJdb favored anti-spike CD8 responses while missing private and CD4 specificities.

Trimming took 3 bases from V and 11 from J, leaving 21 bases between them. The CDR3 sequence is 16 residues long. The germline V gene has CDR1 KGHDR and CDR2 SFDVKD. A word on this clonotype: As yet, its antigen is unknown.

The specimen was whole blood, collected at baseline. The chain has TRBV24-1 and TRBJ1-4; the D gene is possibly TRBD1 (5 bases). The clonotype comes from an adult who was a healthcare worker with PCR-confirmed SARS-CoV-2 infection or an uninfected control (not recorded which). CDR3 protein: CATSDASGTAHDKLFF. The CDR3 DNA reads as TGTGCCACCAGTGATGCATCCGGGACGGCCCACGATAAACTGTTTTTT.